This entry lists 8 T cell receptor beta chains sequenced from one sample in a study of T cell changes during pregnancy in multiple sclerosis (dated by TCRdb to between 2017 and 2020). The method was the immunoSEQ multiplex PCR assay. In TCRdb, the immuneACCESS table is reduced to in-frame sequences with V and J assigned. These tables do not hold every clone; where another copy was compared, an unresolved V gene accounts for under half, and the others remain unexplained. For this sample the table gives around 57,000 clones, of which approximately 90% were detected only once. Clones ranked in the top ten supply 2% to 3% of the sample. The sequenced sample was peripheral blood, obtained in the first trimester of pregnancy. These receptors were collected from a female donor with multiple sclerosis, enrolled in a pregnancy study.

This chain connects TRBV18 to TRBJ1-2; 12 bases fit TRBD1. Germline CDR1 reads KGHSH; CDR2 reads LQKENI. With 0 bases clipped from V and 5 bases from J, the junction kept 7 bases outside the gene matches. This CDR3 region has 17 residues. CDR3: CASSPPQPGQGAYGYTF. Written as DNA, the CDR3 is TGTGCCAGCTCACCACCGCAACCGGGACAGGGGGCTTATGGCTACACCTTC.

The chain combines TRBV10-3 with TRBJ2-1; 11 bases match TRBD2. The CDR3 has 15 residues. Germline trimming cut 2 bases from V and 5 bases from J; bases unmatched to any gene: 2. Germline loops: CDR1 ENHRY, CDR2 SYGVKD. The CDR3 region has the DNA TGTGCCATCAGTGAGACTAGCGGGAGAGACAATGAGCAGTTCTTC. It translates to CAISETSGRDNEQFF.

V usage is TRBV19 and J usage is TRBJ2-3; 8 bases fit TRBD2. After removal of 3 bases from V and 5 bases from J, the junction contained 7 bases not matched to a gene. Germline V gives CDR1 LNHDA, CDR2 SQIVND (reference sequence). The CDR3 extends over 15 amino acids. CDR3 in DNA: TGTGCCAGTAGTATTCGAGCGGGAGTGGGAGATACGCAGTATTTT. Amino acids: CASSIRAGVGDTQYF. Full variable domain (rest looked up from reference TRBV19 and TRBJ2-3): DGGITQSPKYLFRKEGQNVTLSCEQNLNHDAMYWYRQDPGQGLRLIYYSQIVNDFQKGDIAEGYSVSREKKESFPLTVTSAQKNPTAFYLCASSIRAGVGDTQYFGPGTRLTVL.

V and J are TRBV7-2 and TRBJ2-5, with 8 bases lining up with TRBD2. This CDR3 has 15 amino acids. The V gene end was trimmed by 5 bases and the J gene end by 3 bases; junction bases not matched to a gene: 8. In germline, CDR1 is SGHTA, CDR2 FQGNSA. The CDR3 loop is CASSPFGTREETQYF. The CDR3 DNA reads TGTGCCAGCAGCCCATTTGGGACTAGAGAAGAGACCCAGTACTTC.

CDR3 residues: CASSQDRGNQPQHF. CDR3 sequence (DNA): TGCGCCAGCAGCCAAGATCGGGGAAATCAGCCCCAGCATTTT. This chain links TRBV4-3 with TRBJ1-5; D call uncertain. Germline loops: CDR1 LGHNA, CDR2 YSLEER. V lost 0 bases, J lost 4 bases, and 7 bases lay in between. CDR3 length: 14 amino acids.

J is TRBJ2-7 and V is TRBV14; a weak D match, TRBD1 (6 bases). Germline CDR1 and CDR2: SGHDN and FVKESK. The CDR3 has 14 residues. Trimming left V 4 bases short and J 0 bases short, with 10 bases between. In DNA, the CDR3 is TGTGCCAGCAGCCTACACAGGGCCTCCTACGAGCAGTACTTC. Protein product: CASSLHRASYEQYF.

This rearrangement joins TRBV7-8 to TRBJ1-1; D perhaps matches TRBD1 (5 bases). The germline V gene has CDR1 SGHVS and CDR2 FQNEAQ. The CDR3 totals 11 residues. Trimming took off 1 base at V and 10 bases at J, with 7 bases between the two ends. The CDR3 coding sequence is TGTGCCAGCAGCTTAGGGCAGGGAGCTTTCTTT. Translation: CASSLGQGAFF.

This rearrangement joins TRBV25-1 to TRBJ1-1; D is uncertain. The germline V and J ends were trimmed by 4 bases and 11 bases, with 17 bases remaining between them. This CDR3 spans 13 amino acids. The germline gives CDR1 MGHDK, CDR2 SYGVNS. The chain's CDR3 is CASSVDRGARAFF. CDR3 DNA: TGTGCCAGCAGTGTCGACCGCGGTGCAAGGGCTTTCTTT.